This TCR beta chain was profiled in a study of spatial heterogeneity in lung cancer (dated by TCRdb to between 2018 and 2020). A note on the overall study: Beta-chain transcripts were consistently detected in greater numbers than alpha-chain transcripts, which likely reflected higher beta-chain transcript abundance. TCR alpha and beta repertoires were quantitatively compared across multiple tumor regions, matched nontumor lung and blood in non-small cell lung cancer. At surgery, both alpha and beta chains were TCR-sequenced in some 220 tumor regions, about 61 matched nontumor lung samples and just over 55 PBMC samples. The study linked features of the TCR repertoire to counts of nonsynonymous mutations, which were determined by whole-exome sequencing of tumor tissue. In the raw uncorrected reads, each unique combination of TCR and UMI appeared more than ten times on average.

Taken from cysteine to phenylalanine, the CDR3 has 13 residues. The CDR3 DNA has 39 bases and is translated from base 1. At the junction V is shortened by 3 bases and J by 1 base, with 7 bases in between. The CDR1 and CDR2 encoded by the germline V gene (reference sequence) are LNHDA and SQIVND. Library preparation employed 5' RACE. The instrument given in TCRdb is NextSeq 500. In the TCR library protocol, a unique molecular identifier was attached to each TCR cDNA molecule so that PCR and sequencing errors could be corrected. The paper's data handling went like this. TCR identification, UMI-based error correction and CDR3 extraction were all carried out with Decombinator tools. TCRs above a frequency of 2 per 1,000, corresponding to the top 1% of the tumor frequency distribution, were defined as expanded. Each repertoire was subsampled 100 times to 5,000 TCRs, after which Renyi diversity was computed with the R vegan package. CDR3 similarity networks were built from amino acid triplet string-kernel similarity, connecting CDR3s with pairwise similarity above 0.82. The public reads were reprocessed in TCRdb via fastp at Q25 and MiXCR, keeping in-frame beta chains. Each entry merges the rows of one CDR3 protein and shows their most common DNA and genes. These V and J calls rely on TCRdb rather than the paper's analysis. The sample yields thousands of distinct CDR3 sequences; about 20% were counted once. The top ten hold roughly 24% of the sample.

This clonotype was recorded at least ten times. This receptor's antigen is unknown. Base quality data are lacking; no much larger clone is found one base away. Because the library targeted alpha chains, this beta chain is an off-target read whose size means little. The study at large found these results: Additional single-cell paired TCR alpha and beta sequencing was considered necessary to confirm, at a functional level, the hypothesis that regional TCRs recognize regional mutations.

Sample time point, as interpreted from the label and publication: sample taken at primary tumor resection. TCR sequencing used whole RNA extracted from tumor and nontumor lung tissue, or from cryopreserved PBMC samples, without cell sorting. The donors were 60 to 80 patients from the lung TRACERx cohort who had early-stage, untreated non-small cell lung cancer. Only patients for whom sufficient RNA was available from at least two tumor regions were selected for TCR sequencing. Before being selected, tumor and adjacent nontumor lung specimens were reviewed by a lung pathologist. This receptor was taken from a female donor with early-stage non-small cell lung cancer. Here the sequenced sample was normal lung tissue next to the tumor, taken at surgery. The chain is encoded by TRBV19 joined to TRBJ2-7; the D segment is perhaps TRBD1 or TRBD2, each sharing 5 matched bases. The CDR3 protein sequence reads: CASSIEGSYEQYF. In nucleotides, the sequence is TGTGCCAGTAGTATTGAGGGGTCCTACGAGCAGTACTTC. With the portions outside the CDR3 filled from the reference TRBV19 and TRBJ2-7 genes, the complete variable region becomes DGGITQSPKYLFRKEGQNVTLSCEQNLNHDAMYWYRQDPGQGLRLIYYSQIVNDFQKGDIAEGYSVSREKKESFPLTVTSAQKNPTAFYLCASSIEGSYEQYFGPGTRLTVT.